Listed below are T cell receptor beta chains from one sample, sequenced in a study of shared clonotypes between healthy human individuals. The method was immunoSEQ multiplex PCR; TCRdb's version includes in-frame clones alone and lacks a portion of them. The table has millions of clones, roughly 94% seen once. The specimen sequenced was naive CD4+ T cells sorted from blood. The receptors were sampled from a man aged 18 to 29 in good health. CDR3s include the opening cysteine and the closing phenylalanine or tryptophan. D genes are given only for firm matches.

>TRBJ2-5|TRBV5-1|.
TGCGCCAGCACTAGGAGTGGGGAGACCCAGTACTTC
CASTRSGETQYF
>TRBJ2-7|TRBV6-5|TRBD1
TGTGCCAGCAGGACCCACAGGGGCGCCGAGCAGTACTTC
CASRTHRGAEQYF
>TRBJ1-2|TRBV29-1|TRBD1
TGCAGCGCCACAGGGGGCGGCTATGGCTACACCTTC
CSATGGGYGYTF
>TRBJ1-1|TRBV4-1|.
TGCGCCAGCAGCCAAGAAGGTCGGGTCTCCGGCAGGGCTTTCTTT
CASSQEGRVSGRAFF
>TRBJ1-2|TRBV5-1|TRBD1
TGCGCCAGCAGCACCGACAGGGACGGGGGCTACACCTTC
CASSTDRDGGYTF
>TRBJ2-5|TRBV6-5|TRBD2
TGTGCCAGCAGTTACCAAGTAGCGGGTCGGGAGACCCAGTACTTC
CASSYQVAGRETQYF
>TRBJ1-6|TRBV18|.
TGTGCCAGCTCACCATCGGGGGCGTATTCACCCCTCCACTTT
CASSPSGAYSPLHF
>TRBJ2-7|TRBV29-1|.
TGCAGCGTTGAAGTCTCGGGCTCCTACGAGCAGTACTTC
CSVEVSGSYEQYF
>TRBJ1-2|TRBV5-1|.
TGCGCCAGCAGCTTGGCAGCCGGCTATGGCTACACCTTC
CASSLAAGYGYTF
>TRBJ2-3|TRBV25-1|.
TGTGCCAGCAGTGAACAGAACACAGATACGCAGTATTTT
CASSEQNTDTQYF